The 11 T cell receptor beta chains presented below share a single source sample, sequenced in a study of CD8 T cells in ankylosing spondylitis. TCRdb itself ran the 5' RACE reads through MiXCR, one entry per CDR3 protein. The data contain a few hundred thousand distinct CDR3 sequences, over 15% of them singletons. Sample: blood, either unsorted or a sorted T cell fraction (not recorded which). The receptor set was obtained from a male donor with ankylosing spondylitis or in good health (not recorded which).

This clonotype was counted ten times or more. This rearrangement joins TRBV29-1 to TRBJ2-1; no reliable D call. Looked up from germline, CDR1 is SQVTM and CDR2 is ANQGSEA. The V end lost 2 bases, the J end lost 9 bases, and 23 bases lay between the germline ends. This CDR3 is built from 16 residues. In nucleotides, the CDR3 is TGCAGCGTTGAATGGGCGTGGGTAGCTTACGGCGCTGAGCAGTTCTTC. Its translation: CSVEWAWVAYGAEQFF.

This clonotype was detected ten times or more. J is TRBJ2-3 and V is TRBV29-1; TRBD2 agrees at 10 bases. Germline V gene lookup returns CDR1 SQVTM and CDR2 ANQGSEA. The CDR3 sequence is 15 residues long. Germline trimming cut 3 bases from V and 6 bases from J; bases unmatched to any gene: 9. The CDR3, as DNA: TGCAGCGTTGAGCCAGCGGGAGGGCCCCAGGATACGCAGTATTTT. This translates into CSVEPAGGPQDTQYF.

This clonotype appeared a few times. The V and J genes are TRBV5-1 and TRBJ2-3, with D possibly being TRBD1 or TRBD2 (5 bases each). In germline, CDR1 is SGHRS, CDR2 YFSETQ. This CDR3 is 14 amino acids long. The V end lost 0 bases, the J end lost 4 bases, and 9 bases lay between the germline ends. The CDR3 reads CASSLAPGPDTQYF. The DNA for the CDR3 is TGCGCCAGCAGCTTGGCTCCGGGACCAGATACGCAGTATTTT.

The rearrangement uses TRBV29-1 and TRBJ1-1, with a possible D match to TRBD1 (6 bases). The CDR3 runs to 16 residues. Trimming took off 1 base at V and 1 base at J, with 16 bases between the two ends. Germline lookup yields CDR1 SQVTM and CDR2 ANQGSEA. The CDR3 here is CSVEGLVGHRNTEAFF. In nucleotides, the CDR3 is TGCAGCGTTGAAGGCCTCGTGGGACACAGGAACACTGAAGCTTTCTTT.

This rearrangement joins TRBV11-2 to TRBJ2-1, with D perhaps being TRBD1 or TRBD2 (5 bases each). The germline V gene has CDR1 SGHAT and CDR2 FQNNGV. The CDR3 totals 15 residues. V was trimmed by 5 bases and J by 9 bases, leaving 20 bases between them. This CDR3 is CASSLTGALLGEQFF. Written as DNA, the CDR3 is TGTGCCAGCAGCCTTACCGGGGCCCTTTTAGGTGAGCAGTTCTTC.

This clonotype was counted only a few times. The chain combines TRBV4-2 with TRBJ2-1, with TRBD2 matching 14 bases. J gave up 12 bases and V 0 bases, and 7 bases lay outside the gene matches. This CDR3 has 16 amino acids. In germline, CDR1 is LGHNA, CDR2 YNFKEQ. This chain's CDR3 is CASSQDWTSGRIVQFF. In DNA, the CDR3 is TGTGCCAGCAGCCAAGACTGGACTAGCGGGAGGATTGTGCAGTTCTTC.

The chain combines TRBV29-1 with TRBJ2-7, with a possible D match to TRBD1 (5 bases). V shed 4 bases and J shed 3 bases, with 16 bases lying between them. The germline CDR1 and CDR2 sequences are SQVTM and ANQGSEA. The length of the CDR3 is 14 residues. CDR3 DNA: TGCAGCGTTGGAGGTGATGGTCAGGGCTACGAGCAGTACTTC. Translation: CSVGGDGQGYEQYF.

The chain joins TRBV15 to TRBJ2-1; 11 bases line up with TRBD2. V shed 0 bases, J shed 4 bases, and the junction held 5 bases outside the gene matches. The CDR3 totals 17 residues. Germline V gene sequence: CDR1 LNHNV, CDR2 YYDKDF (reference sequence). The CDR3 reads CATSRELAGGRYNEQFF. In DNA, the CDR3 is TGTGCCACCAGCAGAGAGTTAGCGGGAGGGCGTTACAATGAGCAGTTCTTC.

This clonotype was counted at least ten times. The chain employs TRBV12-3 or TRBV12-4 and TRBJ2-6, with 7 bases aligning to TRBD1. The CDR3 consists of 18 residues. V trimming: 7 bases; J trimming: 2 bases; junction bases outside the gene matches: 14. The CDR3 DNA is TGTGCCAGCAAGGGGACAGCCTATCCGAGTCCTGGGGCCAACGTCCTGACTTTC. Translation: CASKGTAYPSPGANVLTF.

CDR3 nucleotide sequence: TGTGCCAGCAGCTTAGTGTTTGGACTAGCGGGACCGCGAAGACACAATGAGCAGTTCTTC. Amino acids: CASSLVFGLAGPRRHNEQFF. The V and J genes are TRBV11-2 and TRBJ2-1, with 12 bases that match TRBD2. V shed 1 base, J shed 5 bases, and the junction held 15 bases outside the gene matches. Germline CDR1 reads SGHAT; CDR2 reads FQNNGV. This CDR3 has 20 amino acids.

This chain uses TRBV5-6 with TRBJ2-7, with a possible D match to TRBD2 (6 bases). This CDR3 spans 16 amino acids. Germline V CDR1 and CDR2: SGHDT, YYEEEE. Between the trimmed V and J ends, which lost 1 base and 3 bases, there was a span of 17 bases. In DNA form, the CDR3 reads TGTGCCAGCAGCTTGTTGGGGGTAGCGGAGAACTACGAGCAGTACTTC. Its translation is CASSLLGVAENYEQYF.